This T cell receptor (beta chain) was recovered during a study of shared clonotypes between healthy human individuals. There are 15 residues in the CDR3. In germline, CDR1 is SQVTM, CDR2 ANQGSEA. V was pared by 6 bases and J by 4 bases, with 12 bases of the junction left unmatched. Naive CD8 cells, CD45RO-negative and positively selected for CCR7, excluded terminally differentiated effector memory CD45RA+ cells. This clone was observed once. Sequenced by immunoSEQ multiplex PCR; TCRdb stores in-frame clones only, minus some. The repertoire includes 2 million to 2.5 million clones, 85% to 95% of them detected once, and more than 1.5% sits in the top ten.

The TCR was taken from a young man in good health. Some clones in this sample may be carry-over from other donors' samples. V gene TRBV29-1 combines with J gene TRBJ2-5, with TRBD1 identical over 9 bases. What was sequenced was naive CD8+ T cells from PBMCs. In nucleotides, the CDR3 is TGCAGCGTCGACAGGGGGGGGGCGCTTCGAGAGACCCAGTACTTC. It translates to CSVDRGGALRETQYF.